A single sample gave rise to the 7 T cell receptor beta chains below, sequenced in a study of T cell responses to AZD1222 COVID-19 vaccine. Generated by immunoSEQ multiplex PCR, the TCRdb table keeps only in-frame clones and is missing some. In the table there are about 120,000 clones, around 85% of which are singletons. Sequences were derived from peripheral blood, sampled on day 0 of AZD1222 vaccination. The receptors shown here come from an adult in good health.

The chain couples TRBV19 to TRBJ2-7, with 8 bases identical to TRBD2. J lost 6 bases, V lost 0 bases, and 10 bases had no gene match. CDR1 is LNHDA and CDR2 is SQIVND in the germline V gene (reference sequence). CDR3 length: 16 amino acids. This CDR3 is CASSIEGTRIASEQYF. CDR3 bases: TGTGCCAGTAGTATAGAGGGGACTAGGATCGCCAGCGAGCAGTACTTC. The variable domain in full, with the rest retrieved from reference TRBV19 and TRBJ2-7, is DGGITQSPKYLFRKEGQNVTLSCEQNLNHDAMYWYRQDPGQGLRLIYYSQIVNDFQKGDIAEGYSVSREKKESFPLTVTSAQKNPTAFYLCASSIEGTRIASEQYFGPGTRLTVT.

The rearrangement links TRBV24-1 to TRBJ1-1; D not resolved. This CDR3 spans 12 amino acids. The V end lost 1 base, the J end lost 7 bases, and 6 bases lay between the germline ends. Per germline, CDR1 KGHDR and CDR2 SFDVKD. The CDR3 coding sequence is TGTGCCACCAGTGATTTCTGGAATGAAGCTTTCTTT. This encodes CATSDFWNEAFF.

V and J are TRBV7-2 and TRBJ2-2; the D is unclear. CDR3 length equals 14 residues. Germline CDR1 reads SGHTA; CDR2 reads FQGNSA. Trimming stripped 2 bases from V and 4 bases from J, with 8 bases between. As DNA, the CDR3 is TGTGCCAGCAGCTTAACCAGGCTCACCGGGGAGCTGTTTTTT. Its protein is CASSLTRLTGELFF.

The gene calls are TRBV19 and TRBJ2-7; TRBD2 agrees at 8 bases. Trimming cost V 6 bases and J 0 bases; bases outside gene matches: 13. Germline V gene sequence: CDR1 LNHDA, CDR2 SQIVND (reference sequence). CDR3 length equals 17 residues. The CDR3 DNA sequence: TGTGCCAGTAGCCGGGGACGGGGACTAGGAAGCTCCTACGAGCAGTACTTC. It specifies CASSRGRGLGSSYEQYF. Full variable domain (rest looked up from reference TRBV19 and TRBJ2-7): DGGITQSPKYLFRKEGQNVTLSCEQNLNHDAMYWYRQDPGQGLRLIYYSQIVNDFQKGDIAEGYSVSREKKESFPLTVTSAQKNPTAFYLCASSRGRGLGSSYEQYFGPGTRLTVT.

This clone appeared once. The chain employs TRBV2 and TRBJ2-1, with D perhaps matching TRBD2 (6 bases). Germline V gene data show CDR1 as SNHLY and CDR2 as FYNNEI. The CDR3 totals 11 residues. The V gene lost 8 bases and the J gene lost 6 bases, with 8 bases spanning the gap. As DNA, the CDR3 is TGTGCCAGCGCACTAGCCAATGAGCAGTTCTTC. It yields the protein CASALANEQFF.

The chain combines TRBV7-9 with TRBJ1-6, with 7 bases aligning to TRBD1. The germline gives CDR1 SEHNR, CDR2 FQNEAQ (reference sequence). V shed 5 bases, J shed 11 bases, and the junction held 6 bases outside the gene matches. CDR3 length: 13 residues. CDR3: CASSQRTGAPLHF. In DNA, the CDR3 is TGTGCCAGCAGCCAAAGAACAGGGGCACCCCTCCACTTT.

The sample holds one count of this clone. The CDR3: CASSLGGGSVDEQFF. The CDR3 DNA reads as TGTGCCAGCAGCTTAGGTGGGGGGTCAGTTGATGAGCAGTTCTTC. The genes are TRBV11-3 and TRBJ2-1; a possible D gene is TRBD2 (6 bases). Germline V gene sequence: CDR1 SGHNT, CDR2 YENEEA. With 1 base removed from V and 8 bases from J, the gap between germline ends came to 15 bases. The CDR3 runs 15 residues.